This T cell receptor (beta chain) was obtained from a study of T-cell reconstitution after alpha-beta-depleted transplantation in children. Study results and limitations: It was reported that alpha-beta T cells came from several hundred expanded graft clones (about two months after transplant). Newly produced T cells mostly accounted for T-cell counts and diversity one year post-transplant. Some patients showed high day-60 TCRbeta diversity, which derived from surviving recipient T cells and thymic progenitors.

There are a few counts of this clonotype. What it recognizes is unknown. TCRbeta library preparation incorporated unique molecular identifiers. TCRdb itself ran the PCR reads through MiXCR, one entry per CDR3 protein. The sample holds approximately 400,000 distinct CDR3 sequences, 15% to 20% seen once. The CDR3 is 16 residues long. The V gene's germline CDR1 is MNHNS and CDR2 SASEGT. V lost 6 bases, J lost 1 base, and 8 bases stayed unmatched. The gene calls are TRBV6-1 and TRBJ2-7, with TRBD1 matching over 11 bases. The TCR comes from a boy in the first two years of life who had a stem cell transplant for Wiskott-Aldrich syndrome, so the T cells may come from the graft donor. The material sequenced was PBMCs, mostly from graft donor cells, taken 360 days after TCRalphabeta/CD19-depleted stem cell transplant. The CDR3 region has the DNA TGTGCCAGCAGGTCGACTGGACAGGGGGCTTCCTACGAGCAGTACTTC. Translating it yields CASRSTGQGASYEQYF.